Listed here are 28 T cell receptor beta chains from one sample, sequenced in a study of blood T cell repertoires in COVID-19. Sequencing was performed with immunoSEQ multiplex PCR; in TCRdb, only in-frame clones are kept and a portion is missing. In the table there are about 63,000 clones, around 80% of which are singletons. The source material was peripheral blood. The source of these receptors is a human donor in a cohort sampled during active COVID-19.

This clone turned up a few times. CDR3 sequence: CASSLVGTMAGDTQYF. The CDR3 region has the DNA TGCGCCAGCAGCTTGGTCGGGACAATGGCCGGGGATACGCAGTATTTT. The V and J genes are TRBV5-1 and TRBJ2-3, with D perhaps matching TRBD1 (6 bases). The V end was cut by 0 bases, the J end by 6 bases, with 17 bases between. The CDR3 runs 16 residues. The germline gives CDR1 SGHRS, CDR2 YFSETQ.

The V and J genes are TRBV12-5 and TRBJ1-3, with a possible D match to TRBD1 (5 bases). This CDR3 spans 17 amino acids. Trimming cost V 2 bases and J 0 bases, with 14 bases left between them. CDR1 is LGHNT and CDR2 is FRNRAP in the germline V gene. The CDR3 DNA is TGTGCTAGTGGTTTGAGTTTGCAGGGTGGCTCTGGAAACACCATATATTTT. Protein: CASGLSLQGGSGNTIYF.

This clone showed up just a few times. CDR3 coding DNA: TGTGCCAGCAGCTTTCGGACTATTCAAGAGACCCAGTACTTC. Translated, it gives CASSFRTIQETQYF. The V and J genes are TRBV11-3 and TRBJ2-5, with D possibly TRBD2 on 6 matching bases. Germline V CDR1 and CDR2: SGHNT, YENEEA. Trimming took off 3 bases at V and 2 bases at J, with 10 bases between the two ends. The length of the CDR3 is 14 residues.

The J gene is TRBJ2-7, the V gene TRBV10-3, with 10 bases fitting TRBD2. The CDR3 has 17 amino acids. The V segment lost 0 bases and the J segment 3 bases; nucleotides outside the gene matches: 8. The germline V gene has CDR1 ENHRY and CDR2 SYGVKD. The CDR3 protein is CAISESASGRALYEQYF. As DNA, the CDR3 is TGTGCCATCAGTGAGTCGGCTAGCGGGAGAGCCCTCTACGAGCAGTACTTC.

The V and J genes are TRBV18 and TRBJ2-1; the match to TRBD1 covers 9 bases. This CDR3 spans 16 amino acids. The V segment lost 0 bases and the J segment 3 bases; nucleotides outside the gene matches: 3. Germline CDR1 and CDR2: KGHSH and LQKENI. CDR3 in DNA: TGTGCCAGCTCACCACCGACGGGACAGGGCTACAATGAGCAGTTCTTC. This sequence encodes CASSPPTGQGYNEQFF.

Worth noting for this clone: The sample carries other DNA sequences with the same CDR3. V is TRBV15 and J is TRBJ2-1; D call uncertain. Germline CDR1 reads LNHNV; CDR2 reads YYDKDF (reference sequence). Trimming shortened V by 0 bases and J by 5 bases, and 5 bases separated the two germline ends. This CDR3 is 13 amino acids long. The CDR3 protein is CATSRDQNNEQFF. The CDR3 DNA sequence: TGTGCCACCAGCAGAGATCAAAACAATGAGCAGTTCTTC.

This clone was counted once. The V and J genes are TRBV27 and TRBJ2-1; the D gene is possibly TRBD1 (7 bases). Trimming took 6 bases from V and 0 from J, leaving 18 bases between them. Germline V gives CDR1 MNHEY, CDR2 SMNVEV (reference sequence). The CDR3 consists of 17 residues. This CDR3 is CASSLPPQGGSYNEQFF. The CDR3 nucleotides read TGTGCCAGCAGCTTACCCCCCCAGGGGGGCTCCTACAATGAGCAGTTCTTC.

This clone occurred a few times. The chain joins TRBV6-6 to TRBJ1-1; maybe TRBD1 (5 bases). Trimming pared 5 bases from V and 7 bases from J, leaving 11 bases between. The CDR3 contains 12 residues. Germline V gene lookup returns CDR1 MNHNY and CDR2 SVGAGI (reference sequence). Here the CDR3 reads CASSPTTVEAFF. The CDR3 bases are TGTGCCAGCAGTCCGACGACAGTTGAAGCTTTCTTT.

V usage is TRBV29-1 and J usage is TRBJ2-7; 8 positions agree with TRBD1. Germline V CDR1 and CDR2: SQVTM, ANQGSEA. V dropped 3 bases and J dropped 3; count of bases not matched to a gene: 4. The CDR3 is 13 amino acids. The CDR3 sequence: CSVDGQGLYEQYF. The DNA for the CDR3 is TGCAGCGTTGACGGACAGGGCCTCTACGAGCAGTACTTC.

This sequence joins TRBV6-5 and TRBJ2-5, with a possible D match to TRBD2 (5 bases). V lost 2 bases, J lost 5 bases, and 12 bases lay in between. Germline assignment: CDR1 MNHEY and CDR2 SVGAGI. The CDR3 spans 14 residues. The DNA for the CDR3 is TGTGCCAGCAGTTACGATGGGAGAGTGGAGACCCAGTACTTC. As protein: CASSYDGRVETQYF.

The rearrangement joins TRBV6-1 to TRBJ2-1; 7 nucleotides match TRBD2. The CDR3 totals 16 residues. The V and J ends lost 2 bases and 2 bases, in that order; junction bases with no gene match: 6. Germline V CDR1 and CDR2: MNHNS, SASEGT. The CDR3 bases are TGTGCCAGCAGTGAATGGAGCGGGACTGCCTACAATGAGCAGTTCTTC. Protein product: CASSEWSGTAYNEQFF.

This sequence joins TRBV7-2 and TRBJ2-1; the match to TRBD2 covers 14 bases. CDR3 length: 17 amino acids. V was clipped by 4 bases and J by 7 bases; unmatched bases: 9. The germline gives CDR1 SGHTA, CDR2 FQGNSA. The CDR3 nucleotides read TGTGCCAGCAGCTCACCGACTAGCGGGAGGGGGGGTAATGAGCAGTTCTTC. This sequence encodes CASSSPTSGRGGNEQFF.

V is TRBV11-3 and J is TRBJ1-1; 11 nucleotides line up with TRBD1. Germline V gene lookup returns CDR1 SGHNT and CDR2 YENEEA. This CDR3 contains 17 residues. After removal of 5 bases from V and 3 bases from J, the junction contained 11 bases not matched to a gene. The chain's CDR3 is CASSPGQGASLDTEAFF. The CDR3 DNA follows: TGTGCCAGCAGCCCCGGACAGGGGGCCTCGTTGGACACTGAAGCTTTCTTT.

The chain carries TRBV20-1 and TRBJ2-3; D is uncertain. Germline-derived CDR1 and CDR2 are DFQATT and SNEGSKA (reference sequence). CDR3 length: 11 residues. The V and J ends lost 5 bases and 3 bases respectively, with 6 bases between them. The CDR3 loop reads CSAPKTDTQYF. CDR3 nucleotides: TGCAGTGCTCCTAAAACAGATACGCAGTATTTT.

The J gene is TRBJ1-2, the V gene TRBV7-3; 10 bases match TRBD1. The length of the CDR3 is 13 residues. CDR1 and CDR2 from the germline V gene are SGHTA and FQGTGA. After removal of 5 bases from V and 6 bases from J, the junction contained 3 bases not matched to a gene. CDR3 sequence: CASSQGQGHGYTF. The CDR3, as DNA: TGTGCCAGCAGCCAGGGACAGGGGCATGGCTACACCTTC.

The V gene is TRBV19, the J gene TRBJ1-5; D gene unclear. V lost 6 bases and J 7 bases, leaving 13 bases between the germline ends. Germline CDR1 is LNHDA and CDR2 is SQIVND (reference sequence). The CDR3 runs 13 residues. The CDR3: CASSLQAGQPQHF. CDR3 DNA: TGTGCCAGTAGCCTACAAGCAGGCCAGCCCCAGCATTTT.

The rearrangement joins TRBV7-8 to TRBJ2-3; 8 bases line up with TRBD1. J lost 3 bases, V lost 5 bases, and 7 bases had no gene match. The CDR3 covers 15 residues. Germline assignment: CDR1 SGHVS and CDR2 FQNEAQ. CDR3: CASSPGTGGTDTQYF. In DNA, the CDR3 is TGTGCCAGCAGCCCCGGGACAGGAGGGACAGATACGCAGTATTTT.

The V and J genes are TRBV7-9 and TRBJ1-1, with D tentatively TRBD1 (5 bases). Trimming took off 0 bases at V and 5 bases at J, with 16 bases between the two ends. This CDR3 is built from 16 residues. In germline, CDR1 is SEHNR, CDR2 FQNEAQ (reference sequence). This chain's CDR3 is CASSLAGGREGTEAFF. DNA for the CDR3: TGTGCCAGCAGCTTAGCGGGAGGCAGGGAGGGAACTGAAGCTTTCTTT.

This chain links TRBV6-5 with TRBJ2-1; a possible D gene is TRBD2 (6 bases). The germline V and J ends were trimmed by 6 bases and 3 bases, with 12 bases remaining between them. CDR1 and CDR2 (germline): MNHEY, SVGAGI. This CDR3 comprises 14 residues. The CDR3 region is CASSVSGSYNEQFF. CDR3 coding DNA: TGTGCCAGCAGCGTCTCCGGGAGCTACAATGAGCAGTTCTTC.

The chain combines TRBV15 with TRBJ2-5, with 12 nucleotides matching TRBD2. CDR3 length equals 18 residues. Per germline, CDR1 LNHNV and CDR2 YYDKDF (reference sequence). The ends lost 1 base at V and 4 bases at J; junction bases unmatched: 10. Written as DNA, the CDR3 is TGTGCCACCAGCAGAGGGTCTAGCGGGAGGGCGGGAGGAGAGACCCAGTACTTC. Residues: CATSRGSSGRAGGETQYF.

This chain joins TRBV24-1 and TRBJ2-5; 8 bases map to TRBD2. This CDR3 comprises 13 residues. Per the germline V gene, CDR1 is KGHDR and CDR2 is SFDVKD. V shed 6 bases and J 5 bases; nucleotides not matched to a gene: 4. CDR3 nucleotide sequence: TGTGCCACCAGTTTGAGCGGGAGTGAGACCCAGTACTTC. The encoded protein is CATSLSGSETQYF.

CDR3 amino acids: CASSLTGTGVEKLFF. In DNA form, the CDR3 reads TGTGCCAGCAGCTTAACCGGGACAGGGGTTGAAAAACTGTTTTTT. The rearrangement joins TRBV11-3 to TRBJ1-4; 10 nucleotides align to TRBD1. V shed 2 bases, J shed 7 bases, and the junction held 4 bases outside the gene matches. This CDR3 is 15 amino acids long. Germline V lookup: CDR1 SGHNT, CDR2 YENEEA.

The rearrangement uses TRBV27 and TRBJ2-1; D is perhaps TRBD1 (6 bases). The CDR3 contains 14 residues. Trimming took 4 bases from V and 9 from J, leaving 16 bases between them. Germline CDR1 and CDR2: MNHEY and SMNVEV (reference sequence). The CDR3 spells CASSSTQGNAEQFF. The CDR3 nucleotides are TGTGCCAGCAGTTCAACACAGGGTAACGCTGAGCAGTTCTTC.

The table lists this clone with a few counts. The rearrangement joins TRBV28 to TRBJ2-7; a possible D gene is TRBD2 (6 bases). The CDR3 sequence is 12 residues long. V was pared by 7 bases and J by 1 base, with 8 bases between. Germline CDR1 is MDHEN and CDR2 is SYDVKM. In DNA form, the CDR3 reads TGTGCCAGCACTGGGGGGTCCTACGAGCAGTACTTC. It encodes CASTGGSYEQYF.

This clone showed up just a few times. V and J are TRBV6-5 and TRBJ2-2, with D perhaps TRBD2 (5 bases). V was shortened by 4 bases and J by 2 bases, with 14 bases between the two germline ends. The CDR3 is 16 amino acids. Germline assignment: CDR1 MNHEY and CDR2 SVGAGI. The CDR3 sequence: CASSLRPGSNTGELFF. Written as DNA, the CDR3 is TGTGCCAGCAGTTTACGCCCGGGGTCCAACACCGGGGAGCTGTTTTTT.

The CDR3, as DNA: TGTGCCAGCAGTGCGAATATCCTAGCGGGAGGCCACAATGAGCAGTTCTTC. It codes for CASSANILAGGHNEQFF. The rearrangement joins TRBV6-4 to TRBJ2-1; the match to TRBD2 covers 11 bases. The junction had 10 bases not matched to a gene; V was cut back by 4 bases and J by 5 bases. The germline V gene encodes CDR1 MRHNA and CDR2 SNTAGT. CDR3 size: 17 residues.

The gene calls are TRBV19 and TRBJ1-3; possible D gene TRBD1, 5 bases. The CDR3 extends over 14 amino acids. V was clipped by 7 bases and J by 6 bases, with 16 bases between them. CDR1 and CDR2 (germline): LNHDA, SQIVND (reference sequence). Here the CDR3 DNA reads TGTGCCAGTATTCCCACAGACAGATTAAACACCATATATTTT. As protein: CASIPTDRLNTIYF.

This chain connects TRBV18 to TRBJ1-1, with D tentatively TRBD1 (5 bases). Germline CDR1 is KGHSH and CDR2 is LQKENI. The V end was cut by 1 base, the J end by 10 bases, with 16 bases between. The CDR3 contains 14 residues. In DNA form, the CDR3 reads TGTGCCAGCTCACCACTTTCGGGGGGGGATCGAGCTTTCTTT. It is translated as CASSPLSGGDRAFF.